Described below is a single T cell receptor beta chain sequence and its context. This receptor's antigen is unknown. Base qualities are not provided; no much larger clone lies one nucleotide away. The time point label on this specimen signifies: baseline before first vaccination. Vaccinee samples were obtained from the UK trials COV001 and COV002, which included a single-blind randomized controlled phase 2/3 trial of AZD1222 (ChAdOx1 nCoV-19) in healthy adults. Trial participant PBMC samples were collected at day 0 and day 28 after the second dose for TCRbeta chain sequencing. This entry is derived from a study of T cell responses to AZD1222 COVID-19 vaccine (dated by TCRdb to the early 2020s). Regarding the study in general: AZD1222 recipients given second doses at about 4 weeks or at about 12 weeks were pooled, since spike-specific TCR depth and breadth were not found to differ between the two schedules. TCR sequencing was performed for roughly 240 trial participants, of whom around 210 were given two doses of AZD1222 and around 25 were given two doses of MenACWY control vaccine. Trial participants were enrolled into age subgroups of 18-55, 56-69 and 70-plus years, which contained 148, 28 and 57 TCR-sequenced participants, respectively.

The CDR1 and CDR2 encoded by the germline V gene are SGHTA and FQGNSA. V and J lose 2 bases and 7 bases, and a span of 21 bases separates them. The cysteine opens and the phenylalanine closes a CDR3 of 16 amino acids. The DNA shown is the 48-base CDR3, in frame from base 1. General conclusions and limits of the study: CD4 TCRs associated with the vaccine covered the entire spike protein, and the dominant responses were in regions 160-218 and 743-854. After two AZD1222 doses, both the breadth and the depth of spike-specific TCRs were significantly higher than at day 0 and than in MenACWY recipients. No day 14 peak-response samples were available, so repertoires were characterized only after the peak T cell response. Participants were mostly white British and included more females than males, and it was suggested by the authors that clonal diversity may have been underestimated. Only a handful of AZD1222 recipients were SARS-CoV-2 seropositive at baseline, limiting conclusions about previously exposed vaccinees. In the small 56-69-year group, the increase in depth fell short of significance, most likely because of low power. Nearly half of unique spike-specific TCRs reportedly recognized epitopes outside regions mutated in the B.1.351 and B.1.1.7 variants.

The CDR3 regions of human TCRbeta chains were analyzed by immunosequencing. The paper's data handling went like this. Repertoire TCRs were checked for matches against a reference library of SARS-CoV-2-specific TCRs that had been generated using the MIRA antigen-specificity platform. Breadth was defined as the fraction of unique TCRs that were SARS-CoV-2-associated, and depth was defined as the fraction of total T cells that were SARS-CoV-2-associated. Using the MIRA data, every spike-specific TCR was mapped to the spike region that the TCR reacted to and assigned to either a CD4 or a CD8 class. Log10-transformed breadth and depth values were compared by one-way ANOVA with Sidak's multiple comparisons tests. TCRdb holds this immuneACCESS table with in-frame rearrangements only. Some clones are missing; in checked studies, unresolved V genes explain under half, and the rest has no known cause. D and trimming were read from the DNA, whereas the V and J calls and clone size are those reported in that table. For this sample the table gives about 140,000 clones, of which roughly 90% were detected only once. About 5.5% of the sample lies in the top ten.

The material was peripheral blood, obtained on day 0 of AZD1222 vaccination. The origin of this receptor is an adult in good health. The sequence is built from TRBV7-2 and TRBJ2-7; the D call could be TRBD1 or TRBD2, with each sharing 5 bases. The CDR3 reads CASSLTPGPKGREQYF. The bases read TGTGCCAGCAGCTTAACCCCGGGACCTAAAGGGCGGGAGCAGTACTTC.